Reported below is one T cell receptor (beta chain). The antigen is not known. The data are from a study of shared clonotypes between healthy human individuals. V trimming: 0 bases; J trimming: 6 bases; junction bases outside the gene matches: 11. The CDR3 covers 17 residues. Germline V lookup: CDR1 SGHRS, CDR2 YFSETQ. TCRdb's table, derived via immunoSEQ multiplex PCR, lists solely in-frame clones and lacks some. Here the sample spans a few million clones, over 90% being singletons. Study-level findings and limits: Rarefaction exposed incomplete sorted-subset sequencing despite large depth.

This clonotype originated in a man younger than 30 in good health. Some clones in this sample may be carry-over from other donors' samples. The sample consisted of naive CD4+ T cells from PBMCs. The subset is: CD45RA+ positively selected. The chain couples TRBV5-1 to TRBJ2-7; 11 nucleotides agree with TRBD2. CDR3: CASSLGFLGLAGGEQYF. The CDR3 nucleotides are TGCGCCAGCAGCTTGGGTTTTTTAGGGCTAGCGGGAGGCGAGCAGTACTTC.